This T cell receptor beta chain was observed in a study of shared clonotypes between healthy human individuals. This CDR3 is built from 14 residues. Germline CDR1 reads KGHSH; CDR2 reads LQKENI. The V end lost 8 bases, the J end lost 3 bases, and 13 bases lay between the germline ends. This clone was seen more than once but under ten times. What it recognizes is unknown. Study observations and caveats: Expectations were that clonotype sharing among donors would be affected by sequencing depth.

Unsorted PBMC DNA was sequenced on ten immunoSEQ deep assay plates. Generated by immunoSEQ multiplex PCR, the TCRdb table keeps only in-frame clones and is missing some. This sample has 400,000 to 600,000 clones, with nearly 80% found just once. The sequenced material came from PBMCs. The receptor's source is a woman in her forties in good health. Some clones in this sample may be carry-over from other donors' samples. This chain uses TRBV18 with TRBJ2-2; D gene uncertain. The CDR3 loop is CASAQQVYTGELFF. CDR3 nucleotides: TGTGCCAGCGCCCAACAAGTATACACCGGGGAGCTGTTTTTT.